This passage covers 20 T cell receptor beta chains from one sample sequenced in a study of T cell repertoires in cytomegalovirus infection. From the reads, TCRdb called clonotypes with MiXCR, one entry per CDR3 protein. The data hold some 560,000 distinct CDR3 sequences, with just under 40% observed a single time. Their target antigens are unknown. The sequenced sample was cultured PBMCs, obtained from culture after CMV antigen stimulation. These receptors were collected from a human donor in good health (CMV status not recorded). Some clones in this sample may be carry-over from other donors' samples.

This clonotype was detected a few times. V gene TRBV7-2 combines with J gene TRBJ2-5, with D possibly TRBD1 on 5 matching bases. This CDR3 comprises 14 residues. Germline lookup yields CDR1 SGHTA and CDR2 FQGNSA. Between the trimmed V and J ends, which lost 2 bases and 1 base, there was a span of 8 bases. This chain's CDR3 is CASSLFQGQETQYF. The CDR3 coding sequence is TGTGCCAGCAGCTTATTCCAGGGCCAAGAGACCCAGTACTTC.

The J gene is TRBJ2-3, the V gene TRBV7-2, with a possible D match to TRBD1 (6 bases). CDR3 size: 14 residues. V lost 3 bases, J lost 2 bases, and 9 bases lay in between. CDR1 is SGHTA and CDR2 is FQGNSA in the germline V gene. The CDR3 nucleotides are TGTGCCAGCAGCTTCCAGGGGAACACAGATACGCAGTATTTT. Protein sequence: CASSFQGNTDTQYF.

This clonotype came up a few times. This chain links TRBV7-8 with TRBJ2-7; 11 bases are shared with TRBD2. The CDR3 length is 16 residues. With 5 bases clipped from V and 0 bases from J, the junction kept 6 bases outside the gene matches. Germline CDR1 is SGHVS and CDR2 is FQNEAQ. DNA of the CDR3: TGTGCCAGCAGCCCCCGACTAGCGGGACCCTCCTACGAGCAGTACTTC. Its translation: CASSPRLAGPSYEQYF.

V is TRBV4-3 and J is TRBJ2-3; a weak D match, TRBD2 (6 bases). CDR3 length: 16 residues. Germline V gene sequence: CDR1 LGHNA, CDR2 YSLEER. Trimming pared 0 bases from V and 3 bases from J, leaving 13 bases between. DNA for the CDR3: TGCGCCAGCAGCCAAGATGGTGGGAGGAGGACAGATACGCAGTATTTT. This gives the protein CASSQDGGRRTDTQYF.

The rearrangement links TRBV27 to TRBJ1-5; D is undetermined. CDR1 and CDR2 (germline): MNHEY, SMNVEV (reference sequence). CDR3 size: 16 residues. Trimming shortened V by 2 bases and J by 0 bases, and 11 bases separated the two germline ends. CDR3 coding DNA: TGTGCCAGCAGTTTAAATCGGGAGTATAGCAATCAGCCCCAGCATTTT. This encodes CASSLNREYSNQPQHF.

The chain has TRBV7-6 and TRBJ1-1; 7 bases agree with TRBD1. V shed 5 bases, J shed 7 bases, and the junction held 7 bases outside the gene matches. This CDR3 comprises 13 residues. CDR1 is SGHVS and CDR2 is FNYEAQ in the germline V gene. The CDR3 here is CASSPRQGGEAFF. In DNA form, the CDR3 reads TGTGCCAGCAGCCCGAGACAGGGCGGTGAAGCTTTCTTT. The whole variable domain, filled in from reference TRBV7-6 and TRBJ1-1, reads GAGVSQSPRYKVTKRGQDVALRCDPISGHVSLYWYRQALGQGPEFLTYFNYEAQQDKSGLPNDRFSAERPEGSISTLTIQRTEQRDSAMYRCASSPRQGGEAFFGQGTRLTVV.

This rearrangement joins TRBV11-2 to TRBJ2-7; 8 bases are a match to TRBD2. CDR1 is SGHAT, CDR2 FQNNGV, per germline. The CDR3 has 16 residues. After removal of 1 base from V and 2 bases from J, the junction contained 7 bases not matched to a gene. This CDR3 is CASSLGPYGRAYEQYF. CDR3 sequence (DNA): TGTGCCAGCAGCTTAGGGCCATACGGGAGGGCCTACGAGCAGTACTTC.

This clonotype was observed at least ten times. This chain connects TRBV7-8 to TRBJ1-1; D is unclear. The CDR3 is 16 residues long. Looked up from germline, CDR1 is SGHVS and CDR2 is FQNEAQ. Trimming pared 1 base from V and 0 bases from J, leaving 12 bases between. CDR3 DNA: TGTGCCAGCAGCTTAGGAGGGTTCGGCATGAACACTGAAGCTTTCTTT. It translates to CASSLGGFGMNTEAFF.

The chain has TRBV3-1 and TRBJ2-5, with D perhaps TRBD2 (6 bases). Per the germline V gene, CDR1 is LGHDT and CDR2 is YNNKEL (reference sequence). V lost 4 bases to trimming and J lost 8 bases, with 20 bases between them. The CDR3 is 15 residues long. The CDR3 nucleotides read TGTGCCAGCAGCCTACTCCCGGGACTCCCTAGTACCCAGTACTTC. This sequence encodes CASSLLPGLPSTQYF.

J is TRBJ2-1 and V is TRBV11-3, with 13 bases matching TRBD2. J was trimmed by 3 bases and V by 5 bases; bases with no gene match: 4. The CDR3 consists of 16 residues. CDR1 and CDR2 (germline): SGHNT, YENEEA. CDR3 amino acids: CASSPGLAGYYNEQFF. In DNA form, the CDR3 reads TGTGCCAGCAGCCCGGGACTAGCGGGATACTACAATGAGCAGTTCTTC.

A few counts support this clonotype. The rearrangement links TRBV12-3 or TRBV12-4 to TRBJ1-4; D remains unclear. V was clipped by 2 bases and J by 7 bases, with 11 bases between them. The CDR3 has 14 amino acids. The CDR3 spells CASSLLLGSEKLFF. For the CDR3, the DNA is TGTGCCAGCAGTTTACTCCTCGGGTCTGAAAAACTGTTTTTT.

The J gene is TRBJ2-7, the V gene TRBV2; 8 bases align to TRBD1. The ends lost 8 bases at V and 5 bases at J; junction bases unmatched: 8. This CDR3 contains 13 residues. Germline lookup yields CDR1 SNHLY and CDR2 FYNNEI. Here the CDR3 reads CASRPTGVNEQYF. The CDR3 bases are TGTGCCAGCCGACCGACAGGGGTGAACGAGCAGTACTTC.

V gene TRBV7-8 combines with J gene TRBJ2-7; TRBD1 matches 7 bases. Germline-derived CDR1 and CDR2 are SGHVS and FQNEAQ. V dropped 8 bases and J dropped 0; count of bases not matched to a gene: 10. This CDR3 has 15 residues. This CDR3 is CASRPGAGGSYEQYF. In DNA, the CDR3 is TGTGCCAGCCGACCCGGGGCAGGGGGCTCCTACGAGCAGTACTTC.

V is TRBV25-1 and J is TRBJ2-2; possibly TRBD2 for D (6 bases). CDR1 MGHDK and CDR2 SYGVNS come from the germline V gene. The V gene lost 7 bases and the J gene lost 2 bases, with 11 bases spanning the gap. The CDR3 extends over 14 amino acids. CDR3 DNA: TGTGCCAGCACCGAAGCGGGTAACACCGGGGAGCTGTTTTTT. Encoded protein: CASTEAGNTGELFF.

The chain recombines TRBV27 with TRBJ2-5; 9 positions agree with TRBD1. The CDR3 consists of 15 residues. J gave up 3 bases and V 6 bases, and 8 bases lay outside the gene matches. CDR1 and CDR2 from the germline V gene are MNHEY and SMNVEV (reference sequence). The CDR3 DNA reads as TGTGCCAGCAGCGAACGGACAGGGGTGGAAGAGACCCAGTACTTC. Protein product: CASSERTGVEETQYF.

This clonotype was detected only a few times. CDR3 residues: CAISESTHNYGYTF. Written as DNA, the CDR3 is TGTGCCATCAGTGAGTCGACACATAACTATGGCTACACCTTC. The V gene is TRBV10-3, the J gene TRBJ1-2; D gene ambiguous. V dropped 0 bases and J dropped 1 base, with 6 bases sitting between them. The CDR3 runs 14 residues. Germline CDR1 is ENHRY and CDR2 is SYGVKD.

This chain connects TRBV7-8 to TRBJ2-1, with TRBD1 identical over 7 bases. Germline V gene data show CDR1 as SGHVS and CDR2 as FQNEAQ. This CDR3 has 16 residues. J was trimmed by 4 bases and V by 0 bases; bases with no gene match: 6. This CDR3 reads CASSLALVTGYNEQFF. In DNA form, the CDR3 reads TGTGCCAGCAGCTTAGCTTTGGTGACAGGGTACAATGAGCAGTTCTTC.

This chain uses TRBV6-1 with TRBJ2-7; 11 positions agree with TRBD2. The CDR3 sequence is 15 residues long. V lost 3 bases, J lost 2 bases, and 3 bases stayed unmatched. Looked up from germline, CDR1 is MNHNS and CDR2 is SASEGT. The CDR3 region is CASSDSGLAAYEQYF. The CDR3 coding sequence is TGTGCCAGCAGTGATTCGGGACTAGCGGCCTACGAGCAGTACTTC.

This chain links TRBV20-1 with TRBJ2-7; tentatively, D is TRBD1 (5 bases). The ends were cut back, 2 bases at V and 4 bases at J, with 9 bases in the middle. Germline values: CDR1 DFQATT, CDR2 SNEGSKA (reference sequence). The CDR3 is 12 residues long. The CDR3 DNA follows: TGCAGTGCTAGATGGGGCTCATACGAGCAGTACTTC. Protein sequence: CSARWGSYEQYF.

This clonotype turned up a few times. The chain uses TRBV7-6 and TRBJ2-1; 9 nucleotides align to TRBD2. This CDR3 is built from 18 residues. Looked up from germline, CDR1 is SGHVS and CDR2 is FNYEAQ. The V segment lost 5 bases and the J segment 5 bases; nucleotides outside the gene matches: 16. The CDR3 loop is CASSPGLAGPNRNNEQFF. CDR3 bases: TGTGCCAGCAGCCCCGGGCTAGCGGGACCGAACCGTAACAATGAGCAGTTCTTC.